This T cell receptor beta chain was documented in a study of cytomegalovirus exposure and HLA in healthy donors. The PCR used 60 Vbeta and 13 Jbeta primers. TCRdb keeps only in-frame clones here, not all; method: immunoSEQ multiplex PCR. The data contain 100,000 or so clones, 60% to 85% of them singletons. The sequence was collected from a female donor in good health and CMV-seronegative. Sequences were obtained from PBMCs.

The DNA for the CDR3 is TGTGCCAGCACCGAGTCGGAGACTAGTGGTCTCGCCGGGGAGCTGTTTTTT. Amino acids: CASTESETSGLAGELFF. This rearrangement joins TRBV7-8 to TRBJ2-2; D may be TRBD2 (6 bases). V lost 7 bases, J lost 6 bases, and 24 bases lay in between. This CDR3 is 17 amino acids long. Per the germline V gene, CDR1 is SGHVS and CDR2 is FQNEAQ.